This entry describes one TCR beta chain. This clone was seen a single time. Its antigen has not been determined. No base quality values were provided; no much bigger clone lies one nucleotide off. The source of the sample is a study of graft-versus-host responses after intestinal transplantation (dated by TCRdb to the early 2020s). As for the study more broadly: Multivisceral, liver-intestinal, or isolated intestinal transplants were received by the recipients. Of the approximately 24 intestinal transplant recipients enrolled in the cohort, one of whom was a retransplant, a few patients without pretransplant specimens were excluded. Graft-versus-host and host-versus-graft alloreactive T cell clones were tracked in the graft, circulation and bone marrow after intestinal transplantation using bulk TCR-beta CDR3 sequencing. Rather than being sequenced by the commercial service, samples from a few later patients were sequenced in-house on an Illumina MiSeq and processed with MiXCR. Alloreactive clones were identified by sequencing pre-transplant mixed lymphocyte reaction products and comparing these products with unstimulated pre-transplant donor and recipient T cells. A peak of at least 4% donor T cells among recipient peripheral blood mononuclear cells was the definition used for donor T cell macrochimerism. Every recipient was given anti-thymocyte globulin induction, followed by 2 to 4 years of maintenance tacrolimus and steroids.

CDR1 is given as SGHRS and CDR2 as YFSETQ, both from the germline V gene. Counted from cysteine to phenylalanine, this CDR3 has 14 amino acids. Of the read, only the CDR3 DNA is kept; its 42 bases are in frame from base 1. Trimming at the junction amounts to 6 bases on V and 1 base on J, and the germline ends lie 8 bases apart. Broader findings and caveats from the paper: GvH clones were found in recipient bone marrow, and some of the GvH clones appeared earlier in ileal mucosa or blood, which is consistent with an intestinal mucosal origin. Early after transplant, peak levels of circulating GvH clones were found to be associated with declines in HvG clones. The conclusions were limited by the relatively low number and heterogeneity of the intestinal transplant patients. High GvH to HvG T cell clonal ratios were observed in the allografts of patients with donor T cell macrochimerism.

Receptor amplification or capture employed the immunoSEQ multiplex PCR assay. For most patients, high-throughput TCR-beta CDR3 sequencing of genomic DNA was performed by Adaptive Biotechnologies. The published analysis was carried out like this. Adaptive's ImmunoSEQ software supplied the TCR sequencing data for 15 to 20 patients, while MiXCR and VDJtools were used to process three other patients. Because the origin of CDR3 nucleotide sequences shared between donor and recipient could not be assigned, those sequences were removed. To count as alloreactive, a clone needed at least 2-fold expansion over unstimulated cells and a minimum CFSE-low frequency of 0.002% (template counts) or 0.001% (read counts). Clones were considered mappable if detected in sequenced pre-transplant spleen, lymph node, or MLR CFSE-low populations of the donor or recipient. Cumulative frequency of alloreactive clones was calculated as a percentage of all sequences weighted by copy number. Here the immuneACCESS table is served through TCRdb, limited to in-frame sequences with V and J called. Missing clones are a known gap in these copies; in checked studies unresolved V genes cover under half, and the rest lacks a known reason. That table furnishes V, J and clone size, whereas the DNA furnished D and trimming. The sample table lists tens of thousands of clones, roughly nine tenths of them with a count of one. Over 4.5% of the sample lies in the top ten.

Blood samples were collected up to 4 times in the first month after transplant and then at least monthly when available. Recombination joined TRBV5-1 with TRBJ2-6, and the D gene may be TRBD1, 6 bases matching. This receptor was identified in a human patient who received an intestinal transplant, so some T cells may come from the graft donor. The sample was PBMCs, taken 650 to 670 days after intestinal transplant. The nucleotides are TGCGCCAGCATGGACAGTTCTGGGGCCAACGTCCTGACTTTC. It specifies CASMDSSGANVLTF.